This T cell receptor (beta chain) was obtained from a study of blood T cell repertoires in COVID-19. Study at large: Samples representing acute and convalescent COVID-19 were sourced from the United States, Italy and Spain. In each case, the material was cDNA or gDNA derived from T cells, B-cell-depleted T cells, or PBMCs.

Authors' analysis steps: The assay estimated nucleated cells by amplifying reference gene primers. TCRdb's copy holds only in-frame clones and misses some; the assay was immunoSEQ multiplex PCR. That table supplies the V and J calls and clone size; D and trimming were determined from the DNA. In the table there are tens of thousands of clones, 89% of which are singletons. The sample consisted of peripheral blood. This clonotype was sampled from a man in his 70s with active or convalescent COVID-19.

For the CDR3, the DNA is TGTGCCTGGAGTGGGACAGGGGGCCGAGAGACCCAGTACTTC. Protein: CAWSGTGGRETQYF. The chain links TRBV30 to TRBJ2-5, with 11 bases identical to TRBD1. The V gene end was trimmed by 1 base and the J gene end by 4 bases; junction bases not matched to a gene: 2. Germline lookup yields CDR1 GTSNPN and CDR2 SVGIG (reference sequence). This CDR3 is built from 14 residues.